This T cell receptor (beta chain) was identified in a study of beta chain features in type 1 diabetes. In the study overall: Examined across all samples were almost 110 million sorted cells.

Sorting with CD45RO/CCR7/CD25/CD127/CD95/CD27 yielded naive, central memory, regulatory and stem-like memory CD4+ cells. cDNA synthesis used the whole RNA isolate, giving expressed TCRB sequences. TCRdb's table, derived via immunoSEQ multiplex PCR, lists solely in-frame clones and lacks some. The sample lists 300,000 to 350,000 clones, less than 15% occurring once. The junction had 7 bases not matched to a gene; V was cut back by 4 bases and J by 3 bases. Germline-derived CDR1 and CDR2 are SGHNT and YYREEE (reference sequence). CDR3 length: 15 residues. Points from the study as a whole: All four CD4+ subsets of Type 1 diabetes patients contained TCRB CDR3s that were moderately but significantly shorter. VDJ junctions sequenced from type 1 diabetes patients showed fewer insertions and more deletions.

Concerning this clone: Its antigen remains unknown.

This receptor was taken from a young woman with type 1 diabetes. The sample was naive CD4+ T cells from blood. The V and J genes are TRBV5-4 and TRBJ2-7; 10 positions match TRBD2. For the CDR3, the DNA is TGTGCCAGCAGCGCAGGACTAGCGGACGGCTACGAGCAGTACTTC. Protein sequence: CASSAGLADGYEQYF.